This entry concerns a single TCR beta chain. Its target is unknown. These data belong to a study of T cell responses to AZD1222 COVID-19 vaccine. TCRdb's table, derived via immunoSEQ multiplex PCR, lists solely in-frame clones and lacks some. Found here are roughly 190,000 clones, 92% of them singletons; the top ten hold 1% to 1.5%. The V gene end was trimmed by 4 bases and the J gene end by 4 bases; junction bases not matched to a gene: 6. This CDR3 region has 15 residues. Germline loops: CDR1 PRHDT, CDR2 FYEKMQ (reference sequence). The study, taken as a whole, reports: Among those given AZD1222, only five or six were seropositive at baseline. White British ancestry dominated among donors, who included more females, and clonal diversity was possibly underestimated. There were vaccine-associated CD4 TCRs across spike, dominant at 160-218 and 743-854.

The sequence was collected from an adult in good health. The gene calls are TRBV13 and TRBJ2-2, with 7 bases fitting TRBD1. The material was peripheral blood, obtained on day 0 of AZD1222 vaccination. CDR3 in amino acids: CASSSRQGSTGELFF. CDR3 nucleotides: TGTGCCAGCAGCTCCAGACAGGGAAGCACCGGGGAGCTGTTTTTT.